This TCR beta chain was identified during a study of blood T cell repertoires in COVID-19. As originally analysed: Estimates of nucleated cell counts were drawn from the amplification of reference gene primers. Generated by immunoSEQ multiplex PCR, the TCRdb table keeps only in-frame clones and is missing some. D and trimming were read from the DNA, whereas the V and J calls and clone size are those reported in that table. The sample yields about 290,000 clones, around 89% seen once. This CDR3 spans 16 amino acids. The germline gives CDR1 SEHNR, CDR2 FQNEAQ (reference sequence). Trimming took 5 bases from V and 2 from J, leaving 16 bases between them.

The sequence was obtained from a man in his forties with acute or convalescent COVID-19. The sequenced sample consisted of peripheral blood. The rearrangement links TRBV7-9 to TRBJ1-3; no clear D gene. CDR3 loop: CASSHRTASPGNTIYF. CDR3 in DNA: TGTGCCAGCAGCCACAGAACGGCGAGCCCTGGAAACACCATATATTTT.